The T cell receptor beta chain under discussion was sequenced for a study of cytomegalovirus exposure and HLA in healthy donors. Study-level findings and limits: In an earlier analysis, in approximately 570 donors, most V segments appeared productive either ~90% or ~30% of the time. Some V segments, TRBV6-2 and TRBV6-3 among them, were indistinguishable and were therefore excluded. Other equally common chains were less clonally expanded than HLA-associated TCR beta chains, a later analysis showed. The classifier reportedly diagnosed cytomegalovirus status with high sensitivity and specificity.

A remark on this clone: The antigen is unknown. Other DNA variants within this sample encode the same CDR3.

The PCR had 60 Vbeta and 13 Jbeta primers. Produced via immunoSEQ multiplex PCR; TCRdb's table is partial and in-frame only. The sample lists 100,000 to 150,000 clones; under 90% were seen once. CDR3 length: 14 residues. Trimming took 0 bases from V and 2 from J, leaving 8 bases between them. Looked up from germline, CDR1 is SGDLS and CDR2 is YYNGEE. Sequenced material: PBMCs. The rearrangement links TRBV9 to TRBJ2-5, with D maybe TRBD1 (5 bases). This receptor was taken from a middle-aged woman in good health and CMV-seropositive. CDR3 residues: CASSVGGGQETQYF. CDR3 DNA: TGTGCCAGCAGCGTAGGGGGCGGACAAGAGACCCAGTACTTC.